This TCR beta chain stems from a study of blood T cell repertoires in COVID-19. This CDR3 is 15 amino acids long. Per germline, CDR1 SGHNT and CDR2 YENEEA. Trimming removed 5 bases at V and 3 bases at J, with 13 bases between. The assay was immunoSEQ multiplex PCR, and TCRdb's table has in-frame clones only and misses some. The sample holds 50,000 to 80,000 clones, around 73% seen once. The receptor was isolated from a man aged 55 to 70 with COVID-19, enrolled during active disease. Sequenced input: peripheral blood. The rearrangement joins TRBV11-3 to TRBJ2-2; possible D gene TRBD1, 6 bases. The CDR3 coding sequence is TGTGCCAGCAGCCCCAGGGGAGATTACACCGGGGAGCTGTTTTTT. Amino acid sequence: CASSPRGDYTGELFF.